These T cell receptor beta chains were read from a single sample in a study of shared clonotypes between healthy human individuals. The table came from immunoSEQ multiplex PCR; TCRdb's copy has only in-frame clones and leaves some out. Here the sample spans around 1.6 million clones, 98% being singletons. Input material: naive CD4+ T cells sorted from blood. These receptors all come from a man aged 25 to 40 in good health. Both conserved end residues are part of each CDR3. D genes are given only for firm matches. Some rows have no size entry. The others give once, few or many, or a class for an expanded clone.

j_call	v_call	d_call	clone_size	cdr3_nt	cdr3_aa
TRBJ1-5	TRBV2	-	-	TGTGCCAGCAGTGAACTGTCTTGGAATCAGCCCCAGCATTTT	CASSELSWNQPQHF
TRBJ2-7	TRBV6-1	-	-	TGTGCCAGCAGTGCCGCCCGGGTCTACGAGCAGTACTTC	CASSAARVYEQYF
TRBJ2-6	TRBV5-5	-	-	TGTGCCAGCAGCTTCCGGACGGCACCTGCCAACGTCCTGACTTTC	CASSFRTAPANVLTF
TRBJ2-2	TRBV2	-	-	TGTGCCACCTCAGAAACTTCGAACACCGGGGAGCTGTTTTTT	CATSETSNTGELFF
TRBJ2-2	TRBV11-2	-	-	TGTGCCAGCAGCTTAGATCGAGACAGGGGGGAGCTGTTTTTT	CASSLDRDRGELFF
TRBJ2-6	TRBV7-3	-	-	TGTGCCAGCAGCCCCCAGGGGCGGACCTCTGGGGCCAACGTCCTGACTTTC	CASSPQGRTSGANVLTF
TRBJ1-5	TRBV6-5	-	once	TGTGCCAGCAGTTCCAGACAGGCCGGACTGAATCAGCCCCAGCATTTT	CASSSRQAGLNQPQHF
TRBJ2-3	TRBV15	TRBD2	-	TGTGCCACCAGCAGGACCCGCAGCGGGATCACAGATACGCAGTATTTT	CATSRTRSGITDTQYF
TRBJ2-1	TRBV4-1	-	once	TGCGCCAGCATGGCCGGGGAGGCCTCCTACAATGAGCAGTTCTTC	CASMAGEASYNEQFF
TRBJ2-3	TRBV29-1	-	-	TGCAGCGTTCGGGCCTCTAGCACAGATACGCAGTATTTT	CSVRASSTDTQYF
TRBJ2-1	TRBV5-1	TRBD1	once	TGCGCCAGCAGCCGATGGGACAGGGCTGGTGAGCAGTTCTTC	CASSRWDRAGEQFF
TRBJ1-5	TRBV5-5	TRBD1	-	TGTGCCAGCAGCTCGTTAGGGGGACAGGGAGATCAGCCCCAGCATTTT	CASSSLGGQGDQPQHF
TRBJ2-7	TRBV28	TRBD1	-	TGTGCCAGCAGAGCCCTCGGACAGGGTGACTCCTACGAGCAGTACTTC	CASRALGQGDSYEQYF
TRBJ2-2	TRBV5-5	TRBD1	-	TGTGCCAGCAGCTTCCGGGACAGGGGCTCGGCGAACACCGGGGAGCTGTTTTTT	CASSFRDRGSANTGELFF
TRBJ2-7	TRBV7-9	-	-	TGTGCCAGCAGCTTCCCCAAGGGGGGTTCGCCCTACGAGCAGTACTTC	CASSFPKGGSPYEQYF
TRBJ1-4	TRBV19	TRBD1	-	TGTGCCAGTAGTATAGGGACCGGGACAGGATACGAAAAACTGTTTTTT	CASSIGTGTGYEKLFF
TRBJ1-1	TRBV11-2	-	-	TGTGCCAGCAGCTCGACAGCTCGGGCTTTCTTT	CASSSTARAFF
TRBJ2-7	TRBV6-5	TRBD2	once	TGTGCCAGCAGCCGACTAGCGGGAGGGATGGCCGAGCAGTACTTC	CASSRLAGGMAEQYF
TRBJ1-4	TRBV11-2	-	once	TGTGCCAGCAGCTTACCTGGGGCAGGAGTGAAACTGTTTTTT	CASSLPGAGVKLFF
TRBJ2-1	TRBV7-9	TRBD2	-	TGTGCCAGCAGCTGGCTAGCGGGATCAGTTGGTGAGCAGTTCTTC	CASSWLAGSVGEQFF
TRBJ2-1	TRBV10-3	-	-	TGTGCCTTTGATCATGAGCAGTTCTTC	CAFDHEQFF
TRBJ2-4	TRBV7-8	-	-	TGTGCCAGCAGCCCTAGGCATGTAGCGGGACAGGACGCCAAAAACATTCAGTACTTC	CASSPRHVAGQDAKNIQYF
TRBJ2-2	TRBV28	TRBD2	-	TGTGCCAGCAGCCTAGGGACTAGCGTTTGGACCGGGGAGCTGTTTTTT	CASSLGTSVWTGELFF
TRBJ2-7	TRBV5-6	-	-	TGTGCCAGCAGCTTGAAATACGAGCAGTACTTC	CASSLKYEQYF
TRBJ1-5	TRBV28	-	-	TGTGCCAGCATCAATGATAATAGCAATCAGCCCCAGCATTTT	CASINDNSNQPQHF
TRBJ2-5	TRBV30	TRBD2	-	TGTGCCTGGACTAGCGGGAGGTTTGAGACCCAGTACTTC	CAWTSGRFETQYF
TRBJ2-1	TRBV28	TRBD2	-	TGTGCCAGCAGCGGGCGGGGGACTGCAGCCGATGAGCAGTTCTTC	CASSGRGTAADEQFF
TRBJ2-3	TRBV18	TRBD1	-	TGTGCCAGCTCACCACCGAGCGGACAGGGGGCTCTTGGGACGCAGTATTTT	CASSPPSGQGALGTQYF
TRBJ1-3	TRBV5-1	TRBD1	-	TGCGCCAGCAGCTCCCGGACAGGGAACACCATATATTTT	CASSSRTGNTIYF
TRBJ2-1	TRBV7-2	-	-	TGTGCCAGCAGCTACCAAACTAGGGCCCACAATGAGCAGTTCTTC	CASSYQTRAHNEQFF
TRBJ1-3	TRBV5-1	-	once	TGCGCCAGCAGCACTTCCGGGCAGGGTGGAAACACCATATATTTT	CASSTSGQGGNTIYF
TRBJ2-2	TRBV7-3	TRBD2	few	TGTGCCAGCAGCTCCAGACTAGCGGGATACACCGGGGAGCTGTTTTTT	CASSSRLAGYTGELFF
TRBJ2-7	TRBV5-1	-	-	TGCGCCAGCGATGGGGGGTATCGGGGTGTGATCCCCTACGAGCAGTACTTC	CASDGGYRGVIPYEQYF
TRBJ1-2	TRBV18	TRBD1	-	TGTGCCAGCTCATCCCGGGACAGCTATGGCTACACCTTC	CASSSRDSYGYTF
TRBJ2-6	TRBV5-1	-	-	TGCGCCAGCAGCTTGGCCGCGGGGTCTGGGGCCAACGTCCTGACTTTC	CASSLAAGSGANVLTF
TRBJ1-1	TRBV9	-	-	TGTGCCAGCAGCGTAGTTGTGGACACTGAAGCTTTCTTT	CASSVVVDTEAFF
TRBJ2-7	TRBV10-2	-	-	TGCGCCAGCAGTCCAGACAGGTTATCCTACGAGCAGTACTTC	CASSPDRLSYEQYF
TRBJ1-1	TRBV5-1	-	-	TGCGCCAGCAGCTTGGGGTTACTAACAGGTGGGGATTTAGAAGCTTTCTTT	CASSLGLLTGGDLEAFF
TRBJ1-3	TRBV19	-	-	TGTGCCAGTAGTGCCCGACTGGTTTCTGGAAACACCATATATTTT	CASSARLVSGNTIYF
TRBJ1-4	TRBV21-1	-	-	TGTGCCAGCAGCAAATCGTCTCGCGGGGGAGGTGGGGAAAAACTGTTTTTT	CASSKSSRGGGGEKLFF
TRBJ2-7	TRBV19	-	-	TGTGCCAGTAGTATAGGAGGGCTTCCCTACGAGCAGTACTTC	CASSIGGLPYEQYF
TRBJ2-2	TRBV27	-	-	TGTGCCAGCCGGGTACCGGGAGCCGGGGAGCTGTTTTTT	CASRVPGAGELFF
TRBJ2-3	TRBV9	-	-	TGTGCCAGCAGCGTACGGACGAACACAGATACGCAGTATTTT	CASSVRTNTDTQYF
TRBJ2-5	TRBV27	-	-	TGTGCCAGCAGTTTATCGGCATGGGCGGGAGAGACCCAGTACTTC	CASSLSAWAGETQYF
TRBJ1-1	TRBV10-1	-	-	TGCGCCAGCAGTGAGAGAAACACTGAAGCTTTCTTT	CASSERNTEAFF
TRBJ2-2	TRBV5-1	TRBD2	-	TGCGCCAGCAGCTTGGAAGGACTAGCGGACCTAGGGGAGCTGTTTTTT	CASSLEGLADLGELFF
TRBJ1-1	TRBV2	-	once	TGTGCCAGCAGTGAAGCGGGTACCCCGTTAATCCGCACTGAAGCTTTCTTT	CASSEAGTPLIRTEAFF
TRBJ2-1	TRBV11-2	TRBD1	-	TGTGCCAGCAGCTTACGCGGACAGGGCTCCTACAATGAGCAGTTCTTC	CASSLRGQGSYNEQFF
TRBJ2-3	TRBV7-9	-	-	TGTGCCAGCAACAAGCAGGGACCTTACACAGATACGCAGTATTTT	CASNKQGPYTDTQYF
TRBJ1-4	TRBV30	-	-	TGTGCCTGGTCAGACAGGAACATGAATGAAAAACTGTTTTTT	CAWSDRNMNEKLFF
TRBJ2-1	TRBV11-3	-	-	TGTGCCAGCAGCGCCGGGGACAATGAGCAGTTCTTC	CASSAGDNEQFF
TRBJ2-7	TRBV6-5	-	-	TGTGCCAGCAGTTATACTAGGAGGTCCTACGAGCAGTACTTC	CASSYTRRSYEQYF
TRBJ2-3	TRBV15	-	-	TGTGCCACCAGGTCGATTCTCCCAGATACGCAGTATTTT	CATRSILPDTQYF
TRBJ2-7	TRBV10-2	-	-	TGCGCCAGCTTGGGAAGATCGGGGGCCTACGAGCAGTACTTC	CASLGRSGAYEQYF
TRBJ2-7	TRBV5-6	-	-	TGTGCCAGCAGCTTGGTGGCGGGGTACAACGAGCAGTACTTC	CASSLVAGYNEQYF
TRBJ1-5	TRBV27	TRBD1	-	TGTGCCAGCAGTTATCAAGGGACAGGTCGTGGTCAGCCCCAGCATTTT	CASSYQGTGRGQPQHF
TRBJ2-1	TRBV12-5	TRBD2	-	TGTGCTAGTGGTTTTGCGGGTAGCGGGAACAATGAGCAGTTCTTC	CASGFAGSGNNEQFF
TRBJ1-5	TRBV2	-	-	TGTGCCAGCAGTGAGAATAGCAATCAGCCCCAGCATTTT	CASSENSNQPQHF
TRBJ2-7	TRBV7-6	TRBD1	once	TGTGCCAGCAGCTTAGCCTCCGGGACAGGGATATACGAGCAGTACTTC	CASSLASGTGIYEQYF
TRBJ2-7	TRBV28	TRBD2	-	TGTGCCAGCAGTGAAGGGACTAGGGAAAGCTTC	CASSEGTRESF